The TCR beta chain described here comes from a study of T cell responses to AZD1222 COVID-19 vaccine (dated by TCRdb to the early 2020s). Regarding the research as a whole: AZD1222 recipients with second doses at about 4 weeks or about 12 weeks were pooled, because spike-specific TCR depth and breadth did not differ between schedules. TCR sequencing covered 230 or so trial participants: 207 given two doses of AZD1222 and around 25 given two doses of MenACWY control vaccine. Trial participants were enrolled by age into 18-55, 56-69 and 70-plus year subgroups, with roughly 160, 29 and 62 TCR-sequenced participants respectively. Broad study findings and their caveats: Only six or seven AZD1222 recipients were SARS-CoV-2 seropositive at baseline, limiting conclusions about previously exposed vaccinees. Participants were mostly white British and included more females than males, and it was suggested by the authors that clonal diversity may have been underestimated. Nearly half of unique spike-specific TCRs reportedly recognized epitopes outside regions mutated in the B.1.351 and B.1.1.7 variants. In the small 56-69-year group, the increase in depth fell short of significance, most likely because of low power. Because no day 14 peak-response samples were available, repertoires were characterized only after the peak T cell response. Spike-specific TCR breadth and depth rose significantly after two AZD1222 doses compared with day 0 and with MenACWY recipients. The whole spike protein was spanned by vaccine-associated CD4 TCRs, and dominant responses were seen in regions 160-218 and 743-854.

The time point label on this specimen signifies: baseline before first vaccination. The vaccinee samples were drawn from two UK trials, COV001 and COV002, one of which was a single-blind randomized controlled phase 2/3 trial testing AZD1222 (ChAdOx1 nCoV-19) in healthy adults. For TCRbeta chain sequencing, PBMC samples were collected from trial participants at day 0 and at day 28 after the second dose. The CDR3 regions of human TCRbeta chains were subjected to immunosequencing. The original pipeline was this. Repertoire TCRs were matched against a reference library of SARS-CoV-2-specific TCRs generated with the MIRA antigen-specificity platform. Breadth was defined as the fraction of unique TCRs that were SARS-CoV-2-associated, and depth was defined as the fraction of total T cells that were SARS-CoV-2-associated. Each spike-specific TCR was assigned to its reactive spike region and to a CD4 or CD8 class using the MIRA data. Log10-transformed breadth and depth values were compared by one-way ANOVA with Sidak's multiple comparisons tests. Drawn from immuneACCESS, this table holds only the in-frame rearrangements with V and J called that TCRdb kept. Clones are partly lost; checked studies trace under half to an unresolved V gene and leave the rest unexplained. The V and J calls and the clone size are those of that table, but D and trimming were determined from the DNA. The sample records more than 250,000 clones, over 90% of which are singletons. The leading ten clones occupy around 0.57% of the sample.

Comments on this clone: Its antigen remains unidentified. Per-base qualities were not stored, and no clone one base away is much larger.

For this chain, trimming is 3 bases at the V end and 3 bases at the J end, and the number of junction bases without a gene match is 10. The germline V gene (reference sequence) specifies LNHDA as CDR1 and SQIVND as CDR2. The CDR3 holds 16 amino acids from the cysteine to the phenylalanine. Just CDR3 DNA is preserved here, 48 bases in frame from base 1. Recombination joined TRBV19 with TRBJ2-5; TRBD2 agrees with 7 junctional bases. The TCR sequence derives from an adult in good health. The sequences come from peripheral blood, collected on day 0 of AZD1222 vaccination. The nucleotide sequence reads TGTGCCAGTAGTATTGGACTGACTAGCTGGGAAGAGACCCAGTACTTC. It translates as CASSIGLTSWEETQYF.